The rows below give T cell receptor beta chains drawn from one sample of a study of T cell changes during pregnancy in multiple sclerosis. Clones were sequenced by immunoSEQ multiplex PCR, and TCRdb holds only the in-frame ones, with some missing. The data hold approximately 100,000 clones, with around nine tenths observed a single time. The material sequenced was peripheral blood, taken in the second trimester of pregnancy. All receptors come from a female donor with multiple sclerosis, enrolled in a pregnancy study. Both conserved end residues are part of each CDR3. The D gene is left open where the match is weak. Part of the rows lack a size; the others show once, few, many or a class for expanded clones.

J: TRBJ2-3
D: .
size: .
V: TRBV5-1
DNA: TGCGCCAGCAGCTTGATGACAGACACAGATACGCAGTATTTT
CDR3: CASSLMTDTDTQYF

J: TRBJ1-1
D: TRBD1
size: .
V: TRBV6-5
DNA: TGTGCCAGCAGTAGAGGGGACAGGGGGAACACTGAAGCTTTCTTT
CDR3: CASSRGDRGNTEAFF

J: TRBJ2-1
D: .
size: .
V: TRBV29-1
DNA: TGCAGCGTTGAAGGAGCGGGTCAATCCTACAATGAGCAGTTCTTC
CDR3: CSVEGAGQSYNEQFF

J: TRBJ1-4
D: .
size: .
V: TRBV6-1
DNA: TGTGCCAGCAGTCGACAGCCGCAGAAACTGTTTTTT
CDR3: CASSRQPQKLFF

J: TRBJ1-5
D: TRBD1
size: once
V: TRBV6-6
DNA: TGTGCCAGCAGCAGGGACAGAAATAGCAATCAGCCCCAGCATTTT
CDR3: CASSRDRNSNQPQHF

J: TRBJ1-3
D: .
size: .
V: TRBV5-1
DNA: TGCGCCAGCAGCTTGGAACTGGGAAACACCATATATTTT
CDR3: CASSLELGNTIYF

J: TRBJ2-7
D: .
size: .
V: TRBV5-1
DNA: TGCGCCAGCAGGACACAGGGCACGGACTACGAGCAGTACTTC
CDR3: CASRTQGTDYEQYF

J: TRBJ2-7
D: TRBD1
size: .
V: TRBV11-1
DNA: TGTGCCAGCAGGGCCGGGACAGGAACCTACGAGCAGTACTTC
CDR3: CASRAGTGTYEQYF

J: TRBJ1-1
D: .
size: .
V: TRBV27
DNA: TGTGCCAGCAGTTTATATGCGGGGACTGAAGCTTTCTTT
CDR3: CASSLYAGTEAFF

J: TRBJ2-5
D: TRBD2
size: .
V: TRBV29-1
DNA: TGCAGCGGTCGGACTAGCGGGGGCCCCCGGGGTGACCAGTACTTC
CDR3: CSGRTSGGPRGDQYF

J: TRBJ2-2
D: .
size: .
V: TRBV27
DNA: TGTGCCAGCATAGGGGGAGCCGGGGAGCTGTTTTTT
CDR3: CASIGGAGELFF

J: TRBJ1-1
D: .
size: .
V: TRBV6-5
DNA: TGTGCCAGCAGTTACTCCAGGTATAGCACTGAAGCTTTCTTT
CDR3: CASSYSRYSTEAFF

J: TRBJ1-4
D: TRBD1
size: .
V: TRBV7-8
DNA: TGTGCCAGCAGCCCCCGGGACAGGGTTTCGAGAGGCATGCTGTTTTTT
CDR3: CASSPRDRVSRGMLFF

J: TRBJ2-5
D: TRBD2
size: .
V: TRBV5-4
DNA: TGTGCCAGCAGCGTACCTAGCGGGAGGGGGGTGGAGACCCAGTACTTC
CDR3: CASSVPSGRGVETQYF

J: TRBJ2-2
D: .
size: .
V: TRBV7-2
DNA: TGTGCCAGCAGTAAAGGACAGATCAACACCGGGGAGCTGTTTTTT
CDR3: CASSKGQINTGELFF

J: TRBJ1-1
D: .
size: .
V: TRBV28
DNA: TGTGCCAGCAGTTTCTTCCCGACAGGGAACACTGAAGCTTTCTTT
CDR3: CASSFFPTGNTEAFF

J: TRBJ1-4
D: TRBD1
size: .
V: TRBV5-1
DNA: TGCGCCAGCAGCGCCGGACAGGGCTATGAAAAACTGTTTTTT
CDR3: CASSAGQGYEKLFF

J: TRBJ1-6
D: TRBD1
size: .
V: TRBV7-6
DNA: TGTGCCAGCAGCTCACAGGGGGCGGATTCACCCCTCCACTTT
CDR3: CASSSQGADSPLHF

J: TRBJ2-1
D: TRBD2
size: .
V: TRBV7-2
DNA: TGTGCCAGCAGCTTAAGGGAGCGGGGGCCGAGTGAGCAGTTCTTC
CDR3: CASSLRERGPSEQFF

J: TRBJ2-1
D: TRBD2
size: .
V: TRBV7-2
DNA: TGTGCCAGCAGCTTACTAGCGGGGGGGCCCCTCCACAATGAGCAGTTCTTC
CDR3: CASSLLAGGPLHNEQFF

J: TRBJ2-2
D: .
size: .
V: TRBV7-8
DNA: TGTGCCAACAGAGACACCCCAAACACCGGGGAGCTGTTTTTT
CDR3: CANRDTPNTGELFF

J: TRBJ1-2
D: TRBD1
size: .
V: TRBV2
DNA: TGTGCCAGCATTATCCAGGGGGCGGGCTATGGCTACACCTTC
CDR3: CASIIQGAGYGYTF

J: TRBJ2-7
D: .
size: .
V: TRBV6-1
DNA: TGTGCCAGCAGTGCGGGGGACGGACGAGGGTACTTC
CDR3: CASSAGDGRGYF

J: TRBJ1-1
D: .
size: .
V: TRBV18
DNA: TGTGCCAGCTCACCACCGTTAGTGACTGCTGAAGCTTTCTTT
CDR3: CASSPPLVTAEAFF

J: TRBJ2-7
D: TRBD2
size: .
V: TRBV28
DNA: TGTGCCAGCAGTTTATGGGAGGTTGGGGCTAGCGGCTACGAGCAGTACTTC
CDR3: CASSLWEVGASGYEQYF

J: TRBJ1-1
D: TRBD1
size: few
V: TRBV19
DNA: TGTGCCACCTCCTCCGACAGGGAATCTGAAGCTTTCTTT
CDR3: CATSSDRESEAFF

J: TRBJ2-7
D: TRBD1
size: .
V: TRBV7-6
DNA: TGTGCCAGCAGCCCGAAACGACAGGGGGCCGAGCAGTACTTC
CDR3: CASSPKRQGAEQYF

J: TRBJ1-4
D: TRBD1
size: .
V: TRBV18
DNA: TGTGCCAGCTCACCCGGCCTACAGGGGCGAGGGGAAAAACTGTTTTTT
CDR3: CASSPGLQGRGEKLFF

J: TRBJ2-7
D: .
size: .
V: TRBV21-1
DNA: TGTGCCAGCAGAGGGACAGGCTCCAACGAGCAGTACTTC
CDR3: CASRGTGSNEQYF

J: TRBJ1-2
D: .
size: .
V: TRBV2
DNA: TGTGCCAGCAGTTCCGACAGCCAAGGGAATCTCTATGGCTACACCTTC
CDR3: CASSSDSQGNLYGYTF

J: TRBJ1-1
D: .
size: .
V: TRBV4-1
DNA: TGCGCCAGCAGCCAAGTACAAGGCAGGATCAACACTGAAGCTTTCTTT
CDR3: CASSQVQGRINTEAFF

J: TRBJ2-5
D: .
size: .
V: TRBV19
DNA: TGTGCCAGTAGTACTCTCGCCGGGGAAAGCCTCGGGGAGACCCAGTACTTC
CDR3: CASSTLAGESLGETQYF

J: TRBJ2-1
D: TRBD2
size: .
V: TRBV7-8
DNA: TGTGCCAGCAGCCCCCGGCCACGGGGGGACAATGAGCAGTTCTTC
CDR3: CASSPRPRGDNEQFF

J: TRBJ2-7
D: TRBD2
size: .
V: TRBV19
DNA: TGTGCCAGTGGCCCGGGGGGCGAGCAGTACTTC
CDR3: CASGPGGEQYF

J: TRBJ2-5
D: .
size: .
V: TRBV18
DNA: TGTGCCAGCTCACCAGGTGGGGGACTCCAAGAGACCCAGTACTTC
CDR3: CASSPGGGLQETQYF

J: TRBJ2-3
D: TRBD1
size: .
V: TRBV9
DNA: TGTGCCAGCAGCGAAGGGGGCGCGGGCACAGATACGCAGTATTTT
CDR3: CASSEGGAGTDTQYF

J: TRBJ1-4
D: TRBD1
size: .
V: TRBV6-5
DNA: TGTGCCAGCAGTTACTACAGGGGGGCTACTAATGAAAAACTGTTTTTT
CDR3: CASSYYRGATNEKLFF

J: TRBJ1-2
D: .
size: .
V: TRBV19
DNA: TGTGCCAGCCAACCTCAGGGGACCTATGGCTACACCTTC
CDR3: CASQPQGTYGYTF

J: TRBJ1-1
D: .
size: .
V: TRBV27
DNA: TGTGCCAGCAGTAGGAGGTCCCTTTACACTGAAGCTTTCTTT
CDR3: CASSRRSLYTEAFF